The source of this T cell receptor beta chain is a study of cytomegalovirus exposure and HLA in healthy donors. Germline lookup yields CDR1 SGHNT and CDR2 YYREEE (reference sequence). V was clipped by 0 bases and J by 4 bases, with 10 bases between them. This CDR3 spans 14 amino acids. This PCR relied on a set of 60 Vbeta primers and 13 Jbeta primers. Assay used: immunoSEQ multiplex PCR; TCRdb lists only in-frame clones, some missing. The sample includes about 65,000 clones, 60% to 65% of them seen just once. The J gene is TRBJ1-1, the V gene TRBV5-4; D uncertain. This TCR came from a man in his thirties or forties in good health and CMV-seronegative. Source material: PBMCs. CDR3 sequence reads: CASSLGSLITEAFF. CDR3 DNA sequence: TGTGCCAGCAGCTTGGGCAGTTTAATCACTGAAGCTTTCTTT.